This paragraph reports one T cell receptor beta chain. Its antigen is not identified. The data belong to a study of cytomegalovirus exposure and HLA in healthy donors. Background on the study: A subsequent analysis stated that the 100 to 150 validation repertoires were run on the same platform as the approximately 700 first-cohort repertoires.

General study findings and limits: There were about 160 TCR beta chains listed as cytomegalovirus-associated.

CDR1 is MGHRA and CDR2 is YSYEKL in the germline V gene. This CDR3 has 14 amino acids. Trimming stripped 3 bases from V and 6 bases from J, with 15 bases between. Sequencing used immunoSEQ multiplex PCR; TCRdb keeps in-frame clones, though not all of them. The repertoire includes more than 110,000 clones, 88% of them detected once, and approximately 8.5% sits in the top ten. The chain uses TRBV4-1 and TRBJ2-7; D gene ambiguous. This clonotype was sampled from a woman between 18 and 29 years old in good health and CMV-seropositive. Sequencing was performed on PBMCs. The CDR3 DNA is TGCGCCAGCAGCCAGAGGTTAGCCGGGTCCGAGCAGTACTTC. As protein: CASSQRLAGSEQYF.